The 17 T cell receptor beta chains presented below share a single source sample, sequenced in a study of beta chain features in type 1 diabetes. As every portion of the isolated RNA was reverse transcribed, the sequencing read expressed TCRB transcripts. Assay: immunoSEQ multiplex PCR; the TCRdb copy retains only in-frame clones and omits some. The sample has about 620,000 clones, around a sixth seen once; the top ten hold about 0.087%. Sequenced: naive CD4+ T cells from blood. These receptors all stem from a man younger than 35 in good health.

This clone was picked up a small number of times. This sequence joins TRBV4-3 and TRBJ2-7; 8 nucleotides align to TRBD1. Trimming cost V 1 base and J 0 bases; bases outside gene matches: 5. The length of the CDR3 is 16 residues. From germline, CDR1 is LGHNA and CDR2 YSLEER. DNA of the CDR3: TGCGCCAGCAGCCAAGGGTGGGACAGGACCTCCTACGAGCAGTACTTC. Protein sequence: CASSQGWDRTSYEQYF.

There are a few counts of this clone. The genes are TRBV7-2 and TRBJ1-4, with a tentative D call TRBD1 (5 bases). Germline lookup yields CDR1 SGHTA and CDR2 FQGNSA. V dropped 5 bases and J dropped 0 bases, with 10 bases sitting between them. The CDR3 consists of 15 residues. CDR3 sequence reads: CASSQQGATNEKLFF. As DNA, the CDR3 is TGTGCCAGCAGCCAGCAAGGGGCAACTAATGAAAAACTGTTTTTT.

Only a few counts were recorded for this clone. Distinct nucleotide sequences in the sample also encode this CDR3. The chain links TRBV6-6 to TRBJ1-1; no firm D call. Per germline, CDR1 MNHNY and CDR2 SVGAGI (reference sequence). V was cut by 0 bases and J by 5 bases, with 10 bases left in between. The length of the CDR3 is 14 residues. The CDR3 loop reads CASSYSGGKTEAFF. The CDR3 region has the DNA TGTGCCAGCAGTTACTCGGGTGGTAAGACTGAAGCTTTCTTT.

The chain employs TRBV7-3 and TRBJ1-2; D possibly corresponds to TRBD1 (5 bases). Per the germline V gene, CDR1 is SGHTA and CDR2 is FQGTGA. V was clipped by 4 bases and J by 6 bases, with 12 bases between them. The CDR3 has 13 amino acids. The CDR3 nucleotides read TGTGCCAGCAGCTCCACCCGGGGGGATGGCTACACCTTC. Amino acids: CASSSTRGDGYTF.

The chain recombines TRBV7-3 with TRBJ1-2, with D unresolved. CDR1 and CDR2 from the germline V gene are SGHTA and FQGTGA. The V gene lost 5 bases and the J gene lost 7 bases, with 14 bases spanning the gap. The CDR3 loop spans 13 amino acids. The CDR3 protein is CASSPIHGVGYTF. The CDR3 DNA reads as TGTGCCAGCAGCCCAATTCACGGAGTTGGCTACACCTTC.

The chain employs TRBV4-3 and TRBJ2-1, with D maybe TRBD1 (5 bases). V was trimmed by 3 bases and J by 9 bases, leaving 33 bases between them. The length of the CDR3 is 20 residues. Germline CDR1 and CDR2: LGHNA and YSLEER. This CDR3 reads CASSQSPLGAPTSDQGEQFF. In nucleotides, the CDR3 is TGCGCCAGCAGCCAGAGTCCCCTCGGAGCGCCCACCTCGGACCAGGGTGAGCAGTTCTTC.

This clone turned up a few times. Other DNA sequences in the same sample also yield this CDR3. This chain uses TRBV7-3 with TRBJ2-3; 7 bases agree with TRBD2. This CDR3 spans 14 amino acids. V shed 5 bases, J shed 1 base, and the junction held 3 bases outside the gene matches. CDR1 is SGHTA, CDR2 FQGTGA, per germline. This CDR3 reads CASSPGLGTDTQYF. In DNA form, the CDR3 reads TGTGCCAGCAGCCCAGGACTAGGCACAGATACGCAGTATTTT.

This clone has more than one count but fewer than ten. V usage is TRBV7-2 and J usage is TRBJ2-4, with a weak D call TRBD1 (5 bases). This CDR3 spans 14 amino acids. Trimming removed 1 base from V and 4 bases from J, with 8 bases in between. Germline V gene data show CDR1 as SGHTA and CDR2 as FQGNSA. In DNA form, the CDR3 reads TGTGCCAGCAGCTTAGAAACAGGAAAAAACATTCAGTACTTC. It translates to CASSLETGKNIQYF. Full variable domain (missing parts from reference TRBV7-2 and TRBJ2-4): GAGVSQSPSNKVTEKGKDVELRCDPISGHTALYWYRQSLGQGLEFLIYFQGNSAPDKSGLPSDRFSAERTGGSVSTLTIQRTQQEDSAVYLCASSLETGKNIQYFGAGTRLSVL.

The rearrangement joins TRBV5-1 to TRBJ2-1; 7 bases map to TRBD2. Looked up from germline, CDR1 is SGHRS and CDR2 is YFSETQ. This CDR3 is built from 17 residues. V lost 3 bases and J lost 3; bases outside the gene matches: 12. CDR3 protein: CASSYIRQLAIYNEQFF. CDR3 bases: TGCGCCAGCAGCTACATCCGGCAACTAGCGATCTACAATGAGCAGTTCTTC.

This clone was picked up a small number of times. CDR3 protein: CASSQEWGVTGELFF. The CDR3 DNA reads as TGTGCCAGCAGCCAAGAGTGGGGAGTGACCGGGGAGCTGTTTTTT. This chain joins TRBV4-2 and TRBJ2-2, with a tentative D call TRBD2 (5 bases). CDR1 is LGHNA and CDR2 is YNFKEQ in the germline V gene. CDR3 length: 15 amino acids. V was clipped by 0 bases and J by 5 bases, with 10 bases between them.

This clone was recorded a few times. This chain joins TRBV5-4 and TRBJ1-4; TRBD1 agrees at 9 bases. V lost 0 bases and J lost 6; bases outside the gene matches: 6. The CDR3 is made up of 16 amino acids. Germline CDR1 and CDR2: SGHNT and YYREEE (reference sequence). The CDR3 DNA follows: TGTGCCAGCAGCTTGGGATACAGGGGGCTGGATGAAAAACTGTTTTTT. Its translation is CASSLGYRGLDEKLFF.

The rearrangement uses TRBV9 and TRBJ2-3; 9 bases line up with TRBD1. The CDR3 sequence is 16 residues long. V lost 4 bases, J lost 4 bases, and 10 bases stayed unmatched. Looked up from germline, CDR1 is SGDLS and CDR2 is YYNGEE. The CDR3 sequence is CASSYSGTGRPDTQYF. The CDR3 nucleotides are TGTGCCAGCAGCTATTCCGGGACAGGGAGGCCAGATACGCAGTATTTT.

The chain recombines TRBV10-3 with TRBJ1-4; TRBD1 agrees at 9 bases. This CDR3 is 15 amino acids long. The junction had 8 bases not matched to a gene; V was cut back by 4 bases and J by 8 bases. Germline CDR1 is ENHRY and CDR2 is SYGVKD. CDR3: CAISVGTGFVEKLFF. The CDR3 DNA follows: TGTGCCATCAGTGTCGGGACAGGGTTCGTAGAAAAACTGTTTTTT.

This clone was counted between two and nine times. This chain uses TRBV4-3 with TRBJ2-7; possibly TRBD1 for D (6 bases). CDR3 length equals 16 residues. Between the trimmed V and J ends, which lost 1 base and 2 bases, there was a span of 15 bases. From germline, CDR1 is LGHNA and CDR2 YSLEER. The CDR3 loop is CASSQGGLQGTYEQYF. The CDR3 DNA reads TGCGCCAGCAGCCAAGGAGGATTACAGGGTACCTACGAGCAGTACTTC.

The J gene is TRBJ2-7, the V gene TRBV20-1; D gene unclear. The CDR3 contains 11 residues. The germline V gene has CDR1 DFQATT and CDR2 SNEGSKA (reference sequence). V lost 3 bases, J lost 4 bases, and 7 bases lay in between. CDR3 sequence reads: CSARGIYEQYF. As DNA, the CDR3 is TGCAGTGCTAGGGGGATTTACGAGCAGTACTTC.

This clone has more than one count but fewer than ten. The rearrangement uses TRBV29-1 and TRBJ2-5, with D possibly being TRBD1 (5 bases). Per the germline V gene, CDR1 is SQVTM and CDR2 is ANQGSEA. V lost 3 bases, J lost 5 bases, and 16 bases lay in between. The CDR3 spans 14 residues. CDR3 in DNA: TGCAGCGTTGAGGGGCCGGCAGGGCTCGAGACCCAGTACTTC. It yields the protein CSVEGPAGLETQYF. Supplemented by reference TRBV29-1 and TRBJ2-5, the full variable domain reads SAVISQKPSRDICQRGTSLTIQCQVDSQVTMMFWYRQQPGQSLTLIATANQGSEATYESGFVIDKFPISRPNLTFSTLTVSNMSPEDSSIYLCSVEGPAGLETQYFGPGTRLLVL.

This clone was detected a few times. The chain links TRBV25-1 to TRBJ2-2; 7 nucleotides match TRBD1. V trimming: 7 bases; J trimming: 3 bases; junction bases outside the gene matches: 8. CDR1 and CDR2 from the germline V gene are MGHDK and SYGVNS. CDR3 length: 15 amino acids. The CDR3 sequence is CASTRNRGDTGELFF. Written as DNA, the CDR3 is TGTGCCAGCACTAGAAACAGGGGCGACACCGGGGAGCTGTTTTTT. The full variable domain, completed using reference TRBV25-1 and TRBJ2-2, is EADIYQTPRYLVIGTGKKITLECSQTMGHDKMYWYQQDPGMELHLIHYSYGVNSTEKGDLSSESTVSRIRTEHFPLTLESARPSHTSQYLCASTRNRGDTGELFFGEGSRLTVL.